The 30 T cell receptor beta chains listed next were all sequenced from one sample in a study of T cell changes during pregnancy in multiple sclerosis. Method: immunoSEQ multiplex PCR; TCRdb's copy keeps in-frame clones and lacks some. The sample consists of about 79,000 clones, 75% to 95% of them appearing once. The source was CD4+ T cells from peripheral blood mononuclear cells, collected in the second trimester of pregnancy. The source of these receptors is a female donor with multiple sclerosis, enrolled in a pregnancy study.

The rearrangement links TRBV6-1 to TRBJ2-5; D is unclear. The CDR3 has 12 amino acids. Germline CDR1 reads MNHNS; CDR2 reads SASEGT. V lost 4 bases, J lost 5 bases, and 8 bases lay in between. CDR3 DNA sequence: TGTGCCAGCAGTGTGTCGAGGGAGACCCAGTACTTC. It specifies CASSVSRETQYF.

The sample holds one count of this clone. An end of the junction differs from the germline gene, which may be a read error. The CDR3 DNA reads as TGTGCCAGCAGTCCAGGGACAGGGCTCGATTTT. Encoded protein: CASSPGTGLDF. The rearrangement joins TRBV6-1 to TRBJ1-3; the match to TRBD1 covers 9 bases. Germline CDR1 reads MNHNS; CDR2 reads SASEGT. The CDR3 has 11 residues.

The chain links TRBV5-5 to TRBJ1-1; D may be TRBD1 (5 bases). The germline V and J ends were trimmed by 5 bases and 3 bases, with 8 bases remaining between them. CDR1 and CDR2 from the germline V gene are SGHKS and YYEKEE (reference sequence). There are 12 residues in the CDR3. CDR3 nucleotides: TGTGCCAGCAGTCCCAGGGACACTGAAGCTTTCTTT. It specifies CASSPRDTEAFF.

V gene TRBV15 combines with J gene TRBJ2-1; 10 nucleotides line up with TRBD2. V gave up 0 bases and J gave up 6 bases; unmatched junction bases: 8. Germline CDR1 LNHNV, CDR2 YYDKDF (reference sequence). This CDR3 contains 17 residues. CDR3 in amino acids: CATSRDLDSGRFNEQFF. The CDR3 coding sequence is TGTGCCACCAGCAGAGATCTGGATAGCGGGAGGTTCAATGAGCAGTTCTTC.

The V gene is TRBV6-5, the J gene TRBJ2-7; 7 positions agree with TRBD2. Germline CDR1 is MNHEY and CDR2 is SVGAGI. V lost 6 bases and J lost 0; bases outside the gene matches: 8. The CDR3 totals 15 residues. The CDR3 nucleotides are TGTGCCAGCAGGACGTGGGGCGGGAGCTCCTACGAGCAGTACTTC. This encodes CASRTWGGSSYEQYF.

The chain links TRBV6-6 to TRBJ1-5, with D hard to call. The V end lost 2 bases, the J end lost 2 bases, and 13 bases lay between the germline ends. Per germline, CDR1 MNHNY and CDR2 SVGAGI (reference sequence). The length of the CDR3 is 16 residues. The CDR3 nucleotides are TGTGCCAGCAGTTACACTCAGGCGCGGGGCAATCAGCCCCAGCATTTT. Protein: CASSYTQARGNQPQHF.

The chain joins TRBV7-9 to TRBJ1-6; D remains unclear. Germline loops: CDR1 SEHNR, CDR2 FQNEAQ (reference sequence). The CDR3 contains 13 residues. The germline V and J ends were trimmed by 1 base and 10 bases, with 8 bases remaining between them. CDR3 coding DNA: TGTGCCAGCAGCTTAGGGGCGTCGTCACCCCTCCACTTT. Its protein product is CASSLGASSPLHF.

The J gene is TRBJ2-7, the V gene TRBV19; tentative D call: TRBD2 (6 bases). CDR1 LNHDA and CDR2 SQIVND come from the germline V gene (reference sequence). V shed 6 bases and J shed 3 bases, with 18 bases lying between them. There are 15 residues in the CDR3. The CDR3 coding sequence is TGTGCCAGTAGAGACCAACTTGGGCGGGGCTACGAGCAGTACTTC. Amino acid sequence: CASRDQLGRGYEQYF.

This sequence joins TRBV4-1 and TRBJ1-1; D is perhaps TRBD1 (6 bases). Germline V gene data show CDR1 as MGHRA and CDR2 as YSYEKL. The CDR3 has 15 amino acids. Trimming removed 2 bases from V and 1 base from J, with 11 bases in between. The CDR3 DNA sequence: TGCGCCAGCAGCCAAAAACAGGGCCAGAACACTGAAGCTTTCTTT. This encodes CASSQKQGQNTEAFF.

As DNA, the CDR3 is TGTGCCAGCAGTGTACTCACACCGGGGGATAATTCACCCCTCCACTTT. Translation: CASSVLTPGDNSPLHF. This sequence joins TRBV28 and TRBJ1-6; a possible D gene is TRBD1 (5 bases). There are 16 residues in the CDR3. Germline assignment: CDR1 MDHEN and CDR2 SYDVKM. V lost 5 bases and J lost 5, with 16 bases in between.

The chain carries TRBV19 and TRBJ1-5; D might be TRBD1 (5 bases). Looked up from germline, CDR1 is LNHDA and CDR2 is SQIVND (reference sequence). V lost 3 bases, J lost 6 bases, and 15 bases lay in between. The CDR3 is made up of 15 amino acids. The CDR3 DNA sequence: TGTGCCAGTAGTATTGAAGGCAGGGATTCTCAGCCCCAGCATTTT. It codes for CASSIEGRDSQPQHF.

This clone appeared once. This chain links TRBV6-1 with TRBJ1-2; TRBD1 agrees at 9 bases. Germline CDR1 reads MNHNS; CDR2 reads SASEGT. The length of the CDR3 is 15 residues. Trimming cost V 6 bases and J 6 bases; bases outside gene matches: 11. The CDR3 nucleotides are TGTGCCAGCAGGGGAGGAGGACAGGGGACGGATGGCTACACCTTC. This translates into CASRGGGQGTDGYTF.

This chain uses TRBV7-2 with TRBJ2-7; TRBD1 aligns across 7 bases. CDR1 and CDR2 (germline): SGHTA, FQGNSA. This CDR3 has 15 amino acids. The trim removed 0 bases at V and 2 bases at J, leaving 4 bases unmatched. CDR3 sequence (DNA): TGTGCCAGCAGCTTAGCCAGAGGGGGCCCCTACGAGCAGTACTTC. It translates to CASSLARGGPYEQYF.

The chain recombines TRBV19 with TRBJ2-1, with TRBD2 identical over 10 bases. The CDR3 sequence is 13 residues long. The V segment lost 11 bases and the J segment 8 bases; nucleotides outside the gene matches: 9. CDR1 and CDR2 from the germline V gene are LNHDA and SQIVND (reference sequence). CDR3 sequence (DNA): TGTGCCGCTAGCGGGGGTAGGGTGGATGAGCAGTTCTTC. It encodes CAASGGRVDEQFF.

The chain uses TRBV19 and TRBJ2-7; 7 bases match TRBD1. Per germline, CDR1 LNHDA and CDR2 SQIVND (reference sequence). The CDR3 is 13 amino acids. With 4 bases clipped from V and 6 bases from J, the junction kept 6 bases outside the gene matches. The CDR3 here is CASSSRDRSEQYF. The CDR3 DNA sequence: TGTGCCAGTAGTAGTCGGGACAGATCCGAGCAGTACTTC.

The CDR3 DNA is TGTGCCAGCAGTGTCATACTAGCGGGAGGGACCGGGGAGCTGTTTTTT. Protein sequence: CASSVILAGGTGELFF. This chain uses TRBV28 with TRBJ2-2, with 13 bases fitting TRBD2. Germline CDR1 MDHEN, CDR2 SYDVKM. Trimming at V came to 5 bases and at J to 5 bases, leaving 5 bases not matched to a gene. The CDR3 has 16 residues.

The sample holds a few counts of this clone. V and J are TRBV7-8 and TRBJ2-1; TRBD2 matches at 9 bases. Germline trimming cut 0 bases from V and 7 bases from J; bases unmatched to any gene: 10. The length of the CDR3 is 17 residues. Germline assignment: CDR1 SGHVS and CDR2 FQNEAQ. The CDR3 DNA reads as TGTGCCAGCAGCTTAGCGCTAATGGGACTAGCACGGAATGAGCAGTTCTTC. As protein: CASSLALMGLARNEQFF.

The V call is TRBV11-3, the J call TRBJ1-5; the D gene is possibly TRBD1 (5 bases). Germline-derived CDR1 and CDR2 are SGHNT and YENEEA. Trimming stripped 2 bases from V and 1 base from J, with 24 bases between. There are 20 residues in the CDR3. For the CDR3, the DNA is TGTGCCAGCAGCTTAAAAATCCCTCGTGAGGCACGGGGGAGCAATCAGCCCCAGCATTTT. This codes for CASSLKIPREARGSNQPQHF.

The chain carries TRBV2 and TRBJ1-1, with D hard to call. The length of the CDR3 is 15 residues. With 2 bases removed from V and 2 bases from J, the gap between germline ends came to 12 bases. The germline CDR1 and CDR2 sequences are SNHLY and FYNNEI. The CDR3 coding sequence is TGTGCCAGCAGTGAATTACAGACGAGAAACACTGAAGCTTTCTTT. As protein: CASSELQTRNTEAFF.

Remarks on this clone: One end of the junction does not line up with germline, which may come from a read error. The chain has TRBV20-1 and TRBJ2-1, with 8 bases identical to TRBD2. CDR3 length: 10 residues. Germline V gene data show CDR1 as DFQATT and CDR2 as SNEGSKA (reference sequence). CDR3 protein: CSARTASGLF. The CDR3 DNA follows: TGCAGTGCTCGGACGGCTAGCGGGCTCTTC.

This chain uses TRBV11-2 with TRBJ2-2, with 8 bases aligning to TRBD1. The CDR3 is 15 amino acids. Germline lookup yields CDR1 SGHAT and CDR2 FQNNGV. After removal of 5 bases from V and 7 bases from J, the junction contained 9 bases not matched to a gene. Written as DNA, the CDR3 is TGTGCCAGCAGCCTTCTGACAGGGGATCTCGGGGAGCTGTTTTTT. This encodes CASSLLTGDLGELFF.

This clone occurred once. V gene TRBV7-2 combines with J gene TRBJ2-7; TRBD2 matches 7 bases. Germline assignment: CDR1 SGHTA and CDR2 FQGNSA. The junction had 14 bases not matched to a gene; V was cut back by 9 bases and J by 3 bases. This CDR3 is 15 amino acids long. The chain's CDR3 is CASRREHHFIYEQYF. The CDR3, as DNA: TGTGCCAGTAGGCGGGAGCATCATTTCATCTACGAGCAGTACTTC.

CDR3 amino acids: CASRQGSETGELFF. The CDR3 DNA follows: TGTGCCAGTAGACAGGGAAGCGAAACCGGGGAGCTGTTTTTT. V gene TRBV19 combines with J gene TRBJ2-2, with D perhaps TRBD1 (6 bases). V dropped 6 bases and J dropped 5 bases, with 13 bases sitting between them. CDR3 size: 14 residues. Germline-derived CDR1 and CDR2 are LNHDA and SQIVND (reference sequence). The full variable domain, completed using reference TRBV19 and TRBJ2-2, is DGGITQSPKYLFRKEGQNVTLSCEQNLNHDAMYWYRQDPGQGLRLIYYSQIVNDFQKGDIAEGYSVSREKKESFPLTVTSAQKNPTAFYLCASRQGSETGELFFGEGSRLTVL.

This chain connects TRBV7-2 to TRBJ1-6, with D unresolved. The CDR3 is made up of 15 amino acids. CDR1 is SGHTA and CDR2 is FQGNSA in the germline V gene. V was clipped by 6 bases and J by 0 bases, with 9 bases between them. CDR3: CASSPSSSYNSPLHF. The CDR3 bases are TGTGCCAGCAGTCCCTCGAGCTCCTATAATTCACCCCTCCACTTT. The full variable domain, rest sourced from reference TRBV7-2 and TRBJ1-6, is GAGVSQSPSNKVTEKGKDVELRCDPISGHTALYWYRQSLGQGLEFLIYFQGNSAPDKSGLPSDRFSAERTGGSVSTLTIQRTQQEDSAVYLCASSPSSSYNSPLHFGNGTRLTVT.

The chain carries TRBV6-5 and TRBJ1-4; 10 bases are shared with TRBD1. V dropped 5 bases and J dropped 6; count of bases not matched to a gene: 3. The CDR3 consists of 14 residues. Germline V gene data show CDR1 as MNHEY and CDR2 as SVGAGI. DNA for the CDR3: TGTGCCAGCAGTCACGGGACAGGGGATGAAAAACTGTTTTTT. It codes for CASSHGTGDEKLFF.

This chain uses TRBV7-2 with TRBJ2-7, with unresolved D. Germline V CDR1 and CDR2: SGHTA, FQGNSA. Between the trimmed V and J ends, which lost 8 bases and 0 bases, there was a span of 8 bases. There are 12 residues in the CDR3. The CDR3 DNA is TGTGCCAGCGGCGGTTTCTCCTACGAGCAGTACTTC. It is translated as CASGGFSYEQYF.

The genes are TRBV5-4 and TRBJ1-1, with D unresolved. The germline V gene encodes CDR1 SGHNT and CDR2 YYREEE (reference sequence). The CDR3 runs to 11 residues. Deletions cut 3 bases from V and 6 bases from J, with 6 bases between. CDR3 sequence reads: CASSSRAEAFF. The CDR3 nucleotides read TGTGCCAGCAGCTCTCGGGCTGAAGCTTTCTTT.

This chain joins TRBV7-9 and TRBJ2-2; 13 bases align to TRBD2. The V gene's germline CDR1 is SEHNR and CDR2 FQNEAQ (reference sequence). V lost 5 bases and J lost 8; bases outside the gene matches: 8. This CDR3 comprises 16 residues. CDR3 loop: CASSLGLAGVSGELFF. In DNA, the CDR3 is TGTGCCAGCAGCCTCGGACTAGCGGGGGTCTCTGGGGAGCTGTTTTTT.

The rearrangement joins TRBV10-3 to TRBJ1-2; 9 nucleotides match TRBD1. From germline, CDR1 is ENHRY and CDR2 SYGVKD. CDR3 length: 13 residues. V shed 6 bases, J shed 6 bases, and the junction held 5 bases outside the gene matches. CDR3 protein: CAIRRTGADGYTF. CDR3 bases: TGTGCCATCAGGAGGACAGGGGCGGATGGCTACACCTTC.

This chain links TRBV28 with TRBJ2-3; TRBD1 might be the D (5 bases). The CDR3 has 15 residues. Trimming left V 1 base short and J 2 bases short, with 10 bases between. Germline values: CDR1 MDHEN, CDR2 SYDVKM. The CDR3 is CASSLFQGYTDTQYF. The CDR3 DNA reads TGTGCCAGCAGTTTATTTCAGGGATACACAGATACGCAGTATTTT. Drawing the rest from reference TRBV28 and TRBJ2-3, the complete variable domain is DVKVTQSSRYLVKRTGEKVFLECVQDMDHENMFWYRQDPGLGLRLIYFSYDVKMKEKGDIPEGYSVSREKKERFSLILESASTNQTSMYLCASSLFQGYTDTQYFGPGTRLTVL.